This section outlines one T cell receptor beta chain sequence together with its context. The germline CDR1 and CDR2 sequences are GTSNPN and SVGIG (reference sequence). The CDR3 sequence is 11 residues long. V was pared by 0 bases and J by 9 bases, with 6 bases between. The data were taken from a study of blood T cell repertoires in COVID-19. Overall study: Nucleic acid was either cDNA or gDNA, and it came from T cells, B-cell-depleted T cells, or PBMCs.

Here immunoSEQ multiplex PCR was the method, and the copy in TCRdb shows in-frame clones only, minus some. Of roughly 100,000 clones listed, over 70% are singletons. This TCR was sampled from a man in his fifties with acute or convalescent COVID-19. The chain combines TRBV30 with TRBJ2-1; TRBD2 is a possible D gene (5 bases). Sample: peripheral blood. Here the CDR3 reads CAWSVGVEQFF. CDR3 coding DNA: TGTGCCTGGAGTGTGGGAGTTGAGCAGTTCTTC. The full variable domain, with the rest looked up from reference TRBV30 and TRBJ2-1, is SQTIHQWPATLVQPVGSPLSLECTVEGTSNPNLYWYRQAAGRGLQLLFYSVGIGQISSEVPQNLSASRPQDRQFILSSKKLLLSDSGFYLCAWSVGVEQFFGPGTRLTVL.